This record concerns one T cell receptor beta chain sequence. The target of this receptor is not known. Per-base quality was not reported, and no clone a single base away is much larger than it. The collaborating institutions used their own protocols to collect whole blood in K2EDTA tubes. Collaborator samples were shipped for TCRbeta analysis as frozen whole blood, isolated PBMCs, or DNA extracted from either sample type. The CDR3 spans 15 residues, from the cysteine through the phenylalanine. The DNA shown is the 45-base CDR3, in frame from base 1. The germline V gene (reference sequence) supplies CDR1 SEHNR and CDR2 FQNEAQ. V was cut back by 3 bases and J by 0 bases, leaving a gap of 8 bases between them. The data derive from a study of blood T cell repertoires in COVID-19 (dated by TCRdb to the early 2020s). About the full investigation: The collaborator samples originated in the United States, Italy and Spain and spanned the acute and convalescent phases of COVID-19. Subjects who had been exposed to COVID-19, were actively infected with it, or had recovered from it provided the deeply sampled blood TCRbeta repertoires that made up the dataset. The samples were drawn from two sources: the first 160 participants of the ongoing ImmuneRACE study, and 1,000 to 1,500 subjects contributed by 6 global collaborators. The repertoires were released in a freely available public database meant as a resource for research on the immune response to SARS-CoV-2. The material from the prospective study consisted of cDNA or gDNA derived from T cells, B-cell-depleted T cells, or PBMCs. Where available, HLA class I and class II types were taken from metadata supplied by the sample provider and were not determined by assay-based typing. A de-identified subject ID, COVID-19 status, age in years and sex were almost always included in the sample metadata.

General study outcomes and caveats: The quantity of clinical and demographic metadata differed by source and by participant and was supplied without curation.

TCRbeta CDR3 regions were amplified from genomic DNA by means of the immunoSEQ Assay, a bias-controlled multiplex PCR. As for the original processing: The number of nucleated cells in each sample was estimated from the amplification of reference gene primers within the assay. To quantify the absolute abundance of each unique TCRbeta CDR3 rearrangement, sequence reads were collapsed and filtered. For each sample, productive Simpson clonality was calculated as the square root of Simpson's diversity index over productive rearrangements. Drawn from immuneACCESS, this table holds only the in-frame rearrangements with V and J called that TCRdb kept. Clones are partly lost; checked studies trace under half to an unresolved V gene and leave the rest unexplained. Clonal size and the V and J genes are those of that table, whereas D and trimming came from the DNA. The sample profile shows 200,000 or so clones; approximately 80% of them were found once. Clones ranked in the top ten supply over 10% of the sample.

The chain links TRBV7-9 with TRBJ1-4; TRBD1 is a weak D gene call, 6 bases matching. What was sequenced was peripheral blood. The receptor's source is a human donor in a cohort sampled during active COVID-19. The CDR3 region: CASSLRTATNEKLFF. The DNA sequence reads TGTGCCAGCAGCTTGCGGACAGCAACTAATGAAAAACTGTTTTTT. Here the CDR3 is joined to the reference TRBV7-9 and TRBJ1-4 genes, and the full variable domain is: DTGVSQNPRHKITKRGQNVTFRCDPISEHNRLYWYRQTLGQGPEFLTYFQNEAQLEKSRLLSDRFSAERPKGSFSTLEIQRTEQGDSAMYLCASSLRTATNEKLFFGSGTQLSVL.